Shown below are 26 T cell receptor beta chains from a single sample sequenced in a study of blood T cell repertoires in COVID-19. Generated by immunoSEQ multiplex PCR, the TCRdb table keeps only in-frame clones and is missing some. Here the sample spans approximately 70,000 clones, around 83% being singletons. Material for sequencing was peripheral blood. The receptors derive from a woman older than 75 with active or convalescent COVID-19.

The table lists this clone with a few counts. This chain connects TRBV3-1 (or the pseudogene TRBV3-2) to TRBJ1-3, with D tentatively TRBD1 (5 bases). The V end lost 0 bases, the J end lost 0 bases, and 6 bases lay between the germline ends. Germline-derived CDR1 and CDR2 are LGHDT and YNNKEL (reference sequence). The CDR3 is made up of 15 amino acids. The CDR3 protein is CASSQDDSSGNTIYF. For the CDR3, the DNA is TGTGCCAGCAGCCAAGATGACAGCTCTGGAAACACCATATATTTT.

The chain couples TRBV6-2 or TRBV6-3 to TRBJ2-3; TRBD2 aligns across 7 bases. Germline assignment: CDR1 MNHEY and CDR2 SVGEGT. V lost 2 bases and J lost 1; bases outside the gene matches: 3. The CDR3 loop spans 15 amino acids. The CDR3 coding sequence is TGTGCCAGCAGTTACGAGGCGGGGGGCACAGATACGCAGTATTTT. Translating it yields CASSYEAGGTDTQYF.

This rearrangement joins TRBV29-1 to TRBJ1-1; 11 bases map to TRBD1. Per the germline V gene, CDR1 is SQVTM and CDR2 is ANQGSEA. CDR3 length: 13 residues. V lost 6 bases and J lost 1; bases outside the gene matches: 1. CDR3 region: CSVGTGGNTEAFF. DNA for the CDR3: TGCAGCGTGGGGACAGGGGGGAACACTGAAGCTTTCTTT.

The CDR3 here is CSVRQGYTEAFF. For the CDR3, the DNA is TGCAGCGTAAGACAGGGGTATACTGAAGCTTTCTTT. The chain uses TRBV29-1 and TRBJ1-1, with 8 bases lining up with TRBD1. V gave up 6 bases and J gave up 5 bases; unmatched junction bases: 5. The CDR3 is 12 residues long. The germline gives CDR1 SQVTM, CDR2 ANQGSEA. Complete variable domain (other parts from reference TRBV29-1 and TRBJ1-1): SAVISQKPSRDICQRGTSLTIQCQVDSQVTMMFWYRQQPGQSLTLIATANQGSEATYESGFVIDKFPISRPNLTFSTLTVSNMSPEDSSIYLCSVRQGYTEAFFGQGTRLTVV.

The genes are TRBV5-1 and TRBJ2-5; no reliable D call. Trimming removed 1 base at V and 5 bases at J, with 9 bases between. The CDR3 loop spans 13 amino acids. CDR1 and CDR2 (germline): SGHRS, YFSETQ. The CDR3 loop reads CASSLQDGETQYF. The CDR3 DNA reads TGCGCCAGCAGCTTGCAGGATGGGGAGACCCAGTACTTC.

The chain uses TRBV3-1 (or the pseudogene TRBV3-2) and TRBJ2-1; no reliable D call. The germline V gene encodes CDR1 LGHDT and CDR2 YNNKEL (reference sequence). The CDR3 is 17 amino acids. The V end was cut by 1 base, the J end by 0 bases, with 13 bases between. The CDR3 DNA is TGTGCCAGCAGCCAAGCACAACGCTTCAACTCCTACAATGAGCAGTTCTTC. Protein sequence: CASSQAQRFNSYNEQFF.

This clone is a singleton in its sample. V gene TRBV6-5 combines with J gene TRBJ1-3; the D is unclear. The ends were cut back, 8 bases at V and 0 bases at J, with 14 bases in the middle. Germline values: CDR1 MNHEY, CDR2 SVGAGI. This CDR3 has 15 amino acids. The CDR3 coding sequence is TGTGCCAGCGTAGAGGGCAGCTTCTCTGGAAACACCATATATTTT. This codes for CASVEGSFSGNTIYF.

As DNA, the CDR3 is TGTGCCAGCAGCCCTCGTCTTTGGGCTTGGGAAGAGACCCAGTACTTC. Its translation is CASSPRLWAWEETQYF. The gene calls are TRBV9 and TRBJ2-5; no definite D call. Between the trimmed V and J ends, which lost 4 bases and 3 bases, there was a span of 19 bases. Per germline, CDR1 SGDLS and CDR2 YYNGEE. The CDR3 totals 16 residues. Variable domain in full (rest from reference TRBV9 and TRBJ2-5): DSGVTQTPKHLITATGQRVTLRCSPRSGDLSVYWYQQSLDQGLQFLIQYYNGEERAKGNILERFSAQQFPDLHSELNLSSLELGDSALYFCASSPRLWAWEETQYFGPGTRLLVL.

V and J are TRBV3-1 (or the pseudogene TRBV3-2) and TRBJ2-3; TRBD2 aligns across 13 bases. The CDR3 extends over 14 amino acids. Germline V lookup: CDR1 LGHDT, CDR2 YNNKEL (reference sequence). V dropped 4 bases and J dropped 5; count of bases not matched to a gene: 0. CDR3 in DNA: TGTGCCAGCAGCCGGACTAGCGGGGGAGATACGCAGTATTTT. Residues: CASSRTSGGDTQYF.

The rearrangement joins TRBV30 to TRBJ1-1; no definite D call. The germline V and J ends were trimmed by 0 bases and 5 bases, with 10 bases remaining between them. CDR3 length: 13 residues. Germline V gene data show CDR1 as GTSNPN and CDR2 as SVGIG (reference sequence). CDR3 in DNA: TGTGCCTGGAGTGTACAGACGGGAACTGAAGCTTTCTTT. Its translation is CAWSVQTGTEAFF.

This chain uses TRBV5-4 with TRBJ2-7; 12 nucleotides agree with TRBD1. Germline CDR1 reads SGHNT; CDR2 reads YYREEE (reference sequence). The CDR3 runs to 16 residues. V lost 5 bases to trimming and J lost 6 bases; unmatched junction nucleotides: 12. The CDR3 bases are TGTGCCAGCAGGTGGGGTCCGGGACAGGGGGCTGTCGAGCAGTACTTC. Amino acid sequence: CASRWGPGQGAVEQYF.

This clone was counted a single time. V and J are TRBV5-1 and TRBJ1-6, with a tentative D call TRBD1 (5 bases). Germline CDR1 SGHRS, CDR2 YFSETQ. Trimming removed 3 bases at V and 0 bases at J, with 13 bases between. The CDR3 runs to 17 residues. The CDR3 DNA sequence: TGCGCCAGCAGCTCTGAGAGACAGAGCTCCTATAATTCACCCCTCCACTTT. Its protein is CASSSERQSSYNSPLHF.

J is TRBJ1-5 and V is TRBV18; the D is unclear. This CDR3 region has 14 residues. The V and J ends lost 6 bases and 6 bases respectively, with 15 bases between them. Germline V CDR1 and CDR2: KGHSH, LQKENI. The CDR3 DNA reads as TGTGCCAGCTCCCACCCCGGACTAGGTCAGCCCCAGCATTTT. Encoded protein: CASSHPGLGQPQHF.

This clone was observed a handful of times. V gene TRBV28 combines with J gene TRBJ1-2; TRBD1 agrees at 9 bases. The CDR3 totals 14 residues. The V and J ends lost 4 bases and 2 bases, in that order; junction bases with no gene match: 2. Germline V lookup: CDR1 MDHEN, CDR2 SYDVKM. The CDR3 DNA reads TGTGCCAGCAGTTACGGGACAGGGAACTATGGCTACACCTTC. It translates to CASSYGTGNYGYTF.

This chain joins TRBV18 and TRBJ1-6; tentative D call: TRBD1 (5 bases). V was shortened by 5 bases and J by 10 bases, with 15 bases between the two germline ends. This CDR3 has 14 amino acids. CDR1 is KGHSH and CDR2 is LQKENI in the germline V gene. The CDR3 loop is CASSRTGTSSPLHF. CDR3 coding DNA: TGTGCCAGCTCAAGAACAGGAACCTCCTCACCCCTCCACTTT. Full variable domain (remainder filled in from reference TRBV18 and TRBJ1-6): NAGVMQNPRHLVRRRGQEARLRCSPMKGHSHVYWYRQLPEEGLKFMVYLQKENIIDESGMPKERFSAEFPKEGPSILRIQQVVRGDSAAYFCASSRTGTSSPLHFGNGTRLTVT.

V usage is TRBV19 and J usage is TRBJ2-5; weak D call: TRBD2 (6 bases). The length of the CDR3 is 15 residues. V dropped 6 bases and J dropped 4 bases, with 18 bases sitting between them. Germline CDR1 and CDR2: LNHDA and SQIVND (reference sequence). The CDR3 sequence: CASRGGLGRLETQYF. DNA of the CDR3: TGTGCCAGTAGGGGGGGTCTCGGCCGACTAGAGACCCAGTACTTC.

The chain joins TRBV15 to TRBJ1-1; 10 nucleotides agree with TRBD1. The CDR3 runs to 15 residues. J lost 4 bases, V lost 3 bases, and 5 bases had no gene match. Germline CDR1 LNHNV, CDR2 YYDKDF (reference sequence). Here the CDR3 DNA reads TGTGCCACCAGCAGGGACAGGGGGAGAGGCACTGAAGCTTTCTTT. Translation gives CATSRDRGRGTEAFF.

This chain uses TRBV11-2 with TRBJ1-4; D gene unclear. The ends were cut back, 3 bases at V and 7 bases at J, with 12 bases in the middle. There are 14 residues in the CDR3. Germline V gene sequence: CDR1 SGHAT, CDR2 FQNNGV. CDR3 amino acids: CASSFSRRGEKLFF. In nucleotides, the CDR3 is TGTGCCAGCAGCTTTTCTAGGCGGGGTGAAAAACTGTTTTTT.

This clone is a singleton in its sample. The gene calls are TRBV9 and TRBJ2-7; 10 bases align to TRBD1. The CDR3 spans 15 residues. Germline CDR1 SGDLS, CDR2 YYNGEE. V was pared by 0 bases and J by 12 bases, with 12 bases of the junction left unmatched. The CDR3 loop reads CASSVDPGTGEFLYF. DNA for the CDR3: TGTGCCAGCAGCGTAGACCCCGGGACAGGGGAGTTCCTGTACTTC.

The sample holds a few counts of this clone. V is TRBV5-1 and J is TRBJ2-1, with TRBD2 matching 8 bases. Trimming at V came to 1 base and at J to 0 bases, leaving 6 bases not matched to a gene. The germline gives CDR1 SGHRS, CDR2 YFSETQ. The CDR3 loop spans 17 amino acids. DNA of the CDR3: TGCGCCAGCAGCTTGAATTCCGGGGGGGCCTCCTACAATGAGCAGTTCTTC. Its translation: CASSLNSGGASYNEQFF.

This clone was picked up a small number of times. Germline and junction disagree at one end, which may indicate a read error. Other DNA sequences in this sample translate to the same CDR3. This chain uses TRBV9 with TRBJ2-2, with 10 bases fitting TRBD2. CDR1 is SGDLS, CDR2 YYNGEE, per germline. The CDR3 runs 14 residues. Here the CDR3 reads CARSGGDLRGELFF. As DNA, the CDR3 is TGCGCCCGCAGCGGGGGGGACTTACGCGGGGAGCTGTTTTTT.

The chain links TRBV9 to TRBJ2-7; perhaps TRBD2 as D (5 bases). Germline loops: CDR1 SGDLS, CDR2 YYNGEE. This CDR3 contains 13 residues. Trimming removed 6 bases from V and 3 bases from J, with 13 bases in between. The CDR3 DNA is TGTGCCAGCAACCCAGCAGGAGGCTACGAGCAGTACTTC. Amino acid sequence: CASNPAGGYEQYF.

J is TRBJ1-3 and V is TRBV18; D remains ambiguous. V lost 3 bases and J lost 0, with 12 bases in between. Germline CDR1 reads KGHSH; CDR2 reads LQKENI. This CDR3 spans 16 amino acids. The chain's CDR3 is CASSPLREASGNTIYF. The CDR3 DNA sequence: TGTGCCAGCTCACCCCTTCGTGAGGCCTCTGGAAACACCATATATTTT.

In its sample, this clone was seen a few times. The rearrangement links TRBV7-9 to TRBJ1-1; D ambiguous. Germline V lookup: CDR1 SEHNR, CDR2 FQNEAQ (reference sequence). V shed 5 bases and J shed 10 bases, with 20 bases lying between them. The CDR3 is made up of 14 amino acids. CDR3 coding DNA: TGTGCCAGCAGCCCCAAAACGGTTTCTCTCCCAGCTTTCTTT. Its protein product is CASSPKTVSLPAFF.

On this clone itself: At one boundary the junction diverges from the germline segment, which might be a read error. Here the CDR3 reads CASSSRQGSLNRANTGELFF. CDR3 nucleotide sequence: TGTGCTAGCAGCTCTAGACAGGGCTCTTTAAACCGGGCGAACACCGGGGAGCTGTTTTTT. V usage is TRBV7-7 and J usage is TRBJ2-2, with 7 bases fitting TRBD1. This CDR3 is built from 20 residues. The germline CDR1 and CDR2 sequences are SSHAT and FNYEAQ (reference sequence).

V usage is TRBV7-8 and J usage is TRBJ2-5; tentative D call: TRBD1 (5 bases). The germline CDR1 and CDR2 sequences are SGHVS and FQNEAQ. This CDR3 region has 14 residues. Trimming took 5 bases from V and 5 from J, leaving 15 bases between them. CDR3 bases: TGTGCCAGCAGCCTTCACAGGATAGGGGAGACCCAGTACTTC. Amino acid sequence: CASSLHRIGETQYF.